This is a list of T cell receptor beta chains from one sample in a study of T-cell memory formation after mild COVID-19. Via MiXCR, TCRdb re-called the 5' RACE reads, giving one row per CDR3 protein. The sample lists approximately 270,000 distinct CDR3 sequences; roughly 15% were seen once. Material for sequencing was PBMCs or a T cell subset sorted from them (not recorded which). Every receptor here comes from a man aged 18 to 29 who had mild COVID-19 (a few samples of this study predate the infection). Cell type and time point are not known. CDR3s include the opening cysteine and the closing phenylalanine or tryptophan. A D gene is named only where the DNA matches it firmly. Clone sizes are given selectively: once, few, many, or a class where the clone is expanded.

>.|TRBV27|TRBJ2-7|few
CASSNRRTDEYF
TGTGCCAGCAGTAACCGACGGACGGACGAGTACTTC
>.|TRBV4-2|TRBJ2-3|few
CASSGAPADTQYF
TGTGCCAGCAGCGGGGCACCCGCAGATACGCAGTATTTT
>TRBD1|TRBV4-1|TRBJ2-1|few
CASSQNRGHYNEQFF
TGCGCCAGCAGCCAAAACAGGGGACACTACAATGAGCAGTTCTTC
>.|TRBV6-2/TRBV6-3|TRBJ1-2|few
CASSGRLLEGYTF
TGTGCCAGCAGCGGCAGACTCCTGGAGGGCTACACCTTC
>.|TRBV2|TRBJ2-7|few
CASSDPAGRYEQYF
TGTGCCAGCAGTGACCCCGCGGGGAGGTACGAGCAGTACTTC
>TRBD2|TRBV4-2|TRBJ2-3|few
CASSQSERGGGDTQYF
TGTGCCAGCAGCCAAAGCGAGCGGGGGGGCGGAGATACGCAGTATTTT
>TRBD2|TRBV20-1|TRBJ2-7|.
CSLLGGELNEQYF
TGCAGCCTCTTGGGGGGGGAGCTGAACGAGCAGTACTTC
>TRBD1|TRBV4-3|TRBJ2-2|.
CASSRRDRGPNYSGELFF
TGCGCCAGCAGCCGCCGGGACAGGGGGCCGAATTACTCCGGGGAGCTGTTTTTT
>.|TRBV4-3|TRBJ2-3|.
CASSPPGHPSTDTQYF
TGCGCCAGCAGCCCACCGGGACACCCTAGCACAGATACGCAGTATTTT
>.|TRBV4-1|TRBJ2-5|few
CASSQSSGRGREETQYF
TGCGCCAGCAGCCAAAGCTCGGGACGAGGGCGTGAGGAGACCCAGTACTTC
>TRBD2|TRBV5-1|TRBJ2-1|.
CASSFLGTSGPNEQFF
TGCGCCAGCAGCTTTCTCGGGACTAGCGGGCCGAATGAGCAGTTCTTC